The clone carrying this T cell receptor (beta chain) was counted a few times. Its antigen is still unknown. The data were obtained in a study of vaccination and CD4 T cells after COVID-19. Whole-study context: Investigators stimulated cells with overlapping spike peptides drawn from SARS-CoV-2, HCoV-NL63, HCoV-OC43 and HCoV-229E.

Sample treatment: approximately nine-day PBMC culture with coronavirus spike peptide pools or control peptides (ViraFEST assay). Pre-COVID-19 pandemic sampling (2011-2018) yielded the unexposed donor's CD4+ T cells. Sequencing of cultured CD4+ T cell DNA used the Oncomine TCR Beta short-read assay. The genomic DNA was obtained from cultured CD4+ T cells by extraction with the QIAamp micro DNA kit. TCRdb reprocessed the PCR reads via MiXCR and lists one record per CDR3 protein. The sample lists about 8,100 distinct CDR3 sequences; around 30% were seen once. Trimming at V came to 0 bases and at J to 8 bases, leaving 9 bases not matched to a gene. The CDR3 sequence is 15 residues long. The V gene's germline CDR1 is LGHNA and CDR2 YSLEER.

Sequencing was done on a sample of CD4+ T cells from blood, cultured in vitro. This sequence originates from a human donor in good health. The V gene is TRBV4-3, the J gene TRBJ1-2; 7 bases map to TRBD1. The CDR3, as DNA: TGCGCCAGCAGCCAAGAGGGCCGAACAGGGGACGGCTACACCTTC. Protein sequence: CASSQEGRTGDGYTF.